This T cell receptor beta chain was identified during a study of early T cells in non-severe SARS-CoV-2 infection. TCRdb re-analysed the 5' RACE reads in MiXCR, keeping a single row per CDR3 protein. The data hold 70,000 to 75,000 distinct CDR3 sequences, with 12% observed a single time. The CDR3 runs 17 residues. Germline V gives CDR1 MNHNS, CDR2 SASEGT. J lost 0 bases, V lost 6 bases, and 11 bases had no gene match. Sequencing was performed on whole blood. V is TRBV6-1 and J is TRBJ2-5; 9 nucleotides align to TRBD1. The sequence was obtained from an adult who was a healthcare worker with PCR-confirmed SARS-CoV-2 infection or an uninfected control (not recorded which). The CDR3 reads CASSEHEGDRDQETQYF. CDR3 DNA sequence: TGTGCCAGCAGCGAACACGAAGGGGACAGGGACCAAGAGACCCAGTACTTC.